This T cell receptor beta chain appears in the sequencing data of a study of shared clonotypes between healthy human individuals. Study-wide findings and caveats: Large depth notwithstanding, sorted-subset sequencing proved incomplete by rarefaction.

Details on this clone: Its antigen is currently unknown.

With 8 bases clipped from V and 5 bases from J, the junction kept 10 bases outside the gene matches. The CDR3 is made up of 14 amino acids. Germline lookup yields CDR1 MNHEY and CDR2 SMNVEV (reference sequence). Genomic DNA from each subset was divided evenly over several immunoSEQ plates. Sequenced by immunoSEQ multiplex PCR; TCRdb stores in-frame clones only, minus some. The sample has 850,000 to 1,100,000 clones, 70% to 85% seen once. This clonotype was obtained from a man aged 18-30 years in good health. Some clones in this sample may be carry-over from other donors' samples. The gene calls are TRBV27 and TRBJ2-7; 9 nucleotides line up with TRBD1. The source material was memory CD4+ T cells from PBMCs. The subset here: CD45RA-negative fraction. The CDR3 reads CASSFRTGEDEQYF. The CDR3, as DNA: TGTGCCAGCTCATTCAGGACAGGGGAGGACGAGCAGTACTTC.